This T cell receptor (beta chain) was obtained from a study of CD8 T cells in ankylosing spondylitis. The CDR3 covers 13 residues. The germline V gene encodes CDR1 DFQATT and CDR2 SNEGSKA (reference sequence). Making use of molecular barcodes, quantitative 5'-RACE generated TCR beta libraries. MiXCR was run by TCRdb on the 5' RACE reads, yielding one entry per CDR3 protein. The sample contains 200,000 to 300,000 distinct CDR3 sequences, around 25% of which appear only once. General study findings and limits: Blood of patients with ankylosing spondylitis appeared to be characterized by a TCR beta motif of several highly homologous variants. Disease-linked clones had a CD8+ phenotype and relatively low frequency in peripheral blood. According to the report, clones linked to the disease were significantly enriched in matched synovial fluid samples taken from ankylosing spondylitis patients.

This clonotype was detected only a few times. Its antigen is unidentified. The V and J genes are TRBV20-1 and TRBJ2-3; 9 bases fit TRBD2. This receptor was identified in a male donor with ankylosing spondylitis or in good health (not recorded which). The sequencing sample was made of blood, either unsorted or a sorted T cell fraction (not recorded which). The CDR3 nucleotides read TGCACCCGAGCGGGGGGCGGGGTAGATACGCAGTATTTT. Translated, it gives CTRAGGGVDTQYF.